This entry concerns a single T cell receptor beta chain. The data were taken from a study of blood T cell repertoires in COVID-19. Study as a whole: Donors in the United States, Italy and Spain gave samples during acute or convalescent COVID-19. The cDNA or gDNA used as material had been derived from T cells, B-cell-depleted T cells, or PBMCs.

Per germline, CDR1 LGHNA and CDR2 YNFKEQ. V was pared by 1 base and J by 6 bases, with 15 bases between. The CDR3 is 15 amino acids. Followed over time, Seattle patients had been enrolled while infection was active. In the original processing: It was from reference gene primer amplification that nucleated cell counts were estimated. Produced via immunoSEQ multiplex PCR; TCRdb's table is partial and in-frame only. D and trimming were read from the DNA, whereas the V and J calls and clone size are those reported in that table. Here the sample spans approximately 210,000 clones, about 93% being singletons.

Sequenced sample: peripheral blood. The rearrangement joins TRBV4-2 to TRBJ2-5; a weak D match, TRBD2 (6 bases). The sequence was collected from a man aged 25-40 years with COVID-19, enrolled during active disease. Here the CDR3 DNA reads TGTGCCAGCAGCCAAGGACTAGACGGAGGAAAGACCCAGTACTTC. Protein sequence: CASSQGLDGGKTQYF.